This T cell receptor beta chain came from a study of cytomegalovirus exposure and HLA in healthy donors. Points on this clone: Its antigen remains unknown.

This PCR relied on a set of 60 Vbeta primers and 13 Jbeta primers. The method was immunoSEQ multiplex PCR; TCRdb's version includes in-frame clones alone and lacks a portion of them. Of some 150,000 clones listed, 79% are singletons. Overall study results and limits: Analyzed later, association rates of TCRs varied across HLA loci, with DRB1 most and HLA-C fewest.

V was shortened by 4 bases and J by 6 bases, with 28 bases between the two germline ends. CDR3 size: 18 residues. CDR1 MDHEN and CDR2 SYDVKM come from the germline V gene. The chain joins TRBV28 to TRBJ2-7; D may be TRBD2 (6 bases). The sequenced sample was PBMCs. The receptor was isolated from a man aged 35-49 years in good health and CMV-seronegative. In DNA, the CDR3 is TGTGCCAGCAGTTCCCCCTTTCTTGCGGGACCGGGCTCGGCCGAGCAGTACTTC. Protein sequence: CASSSPFLAGPGSAEQYF.